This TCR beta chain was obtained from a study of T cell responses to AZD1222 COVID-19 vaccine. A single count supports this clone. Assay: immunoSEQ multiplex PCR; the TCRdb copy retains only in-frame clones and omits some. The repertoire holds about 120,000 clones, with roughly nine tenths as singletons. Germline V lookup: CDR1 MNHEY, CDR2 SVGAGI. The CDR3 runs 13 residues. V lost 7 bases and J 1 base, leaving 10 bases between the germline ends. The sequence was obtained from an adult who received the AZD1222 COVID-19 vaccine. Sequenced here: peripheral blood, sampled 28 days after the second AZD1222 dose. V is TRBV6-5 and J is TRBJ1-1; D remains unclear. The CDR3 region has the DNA TGTGCCAGCAAGATTGGCGGGAACACTGAAGCTTTCTTT. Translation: CASKIGGNTEAFF.